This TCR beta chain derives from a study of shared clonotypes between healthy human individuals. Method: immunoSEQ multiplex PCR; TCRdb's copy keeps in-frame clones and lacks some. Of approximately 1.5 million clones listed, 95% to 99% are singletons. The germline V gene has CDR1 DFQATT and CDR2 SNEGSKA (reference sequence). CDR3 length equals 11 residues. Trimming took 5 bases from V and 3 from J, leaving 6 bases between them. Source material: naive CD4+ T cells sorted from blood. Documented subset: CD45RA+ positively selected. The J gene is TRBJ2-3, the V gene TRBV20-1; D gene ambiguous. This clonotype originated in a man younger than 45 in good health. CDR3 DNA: TGCAGTGCTTTTCGGACAGATACGCAGTATTTT. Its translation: CSAFRTDTQYF.